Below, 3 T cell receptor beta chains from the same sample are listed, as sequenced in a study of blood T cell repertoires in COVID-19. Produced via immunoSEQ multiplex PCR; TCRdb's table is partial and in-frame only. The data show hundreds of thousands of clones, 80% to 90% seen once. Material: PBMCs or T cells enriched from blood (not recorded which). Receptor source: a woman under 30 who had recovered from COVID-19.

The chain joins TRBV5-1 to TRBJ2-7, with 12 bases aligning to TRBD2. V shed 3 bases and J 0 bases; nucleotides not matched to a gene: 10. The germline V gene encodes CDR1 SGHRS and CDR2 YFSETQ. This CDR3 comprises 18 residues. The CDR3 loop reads CASSWTGTSGPSSYEQYF. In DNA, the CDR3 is TGCGCCAGCAGCTGGACCGGGACTAGCGGGCCGAGCTCCTACGAGCAGTACTTC.

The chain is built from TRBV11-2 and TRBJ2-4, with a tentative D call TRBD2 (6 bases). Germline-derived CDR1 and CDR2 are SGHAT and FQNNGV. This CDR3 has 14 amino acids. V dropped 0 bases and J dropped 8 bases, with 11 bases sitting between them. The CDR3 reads CASSLDAGWDIQYF. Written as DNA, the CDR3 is TGTGCCAGCAGCTTAGATGCGGGATGGGACATTCAGTACTTC.

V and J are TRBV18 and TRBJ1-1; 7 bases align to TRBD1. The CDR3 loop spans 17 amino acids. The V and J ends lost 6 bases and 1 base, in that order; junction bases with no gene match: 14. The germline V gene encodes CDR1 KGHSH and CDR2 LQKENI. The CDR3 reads CASSPRGPQGGNTEAFF. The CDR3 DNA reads TGTGCCAGCTCTCCCCGGGGCCCTCAGGGGGGGAACACTGAAGCTTTCTTT.